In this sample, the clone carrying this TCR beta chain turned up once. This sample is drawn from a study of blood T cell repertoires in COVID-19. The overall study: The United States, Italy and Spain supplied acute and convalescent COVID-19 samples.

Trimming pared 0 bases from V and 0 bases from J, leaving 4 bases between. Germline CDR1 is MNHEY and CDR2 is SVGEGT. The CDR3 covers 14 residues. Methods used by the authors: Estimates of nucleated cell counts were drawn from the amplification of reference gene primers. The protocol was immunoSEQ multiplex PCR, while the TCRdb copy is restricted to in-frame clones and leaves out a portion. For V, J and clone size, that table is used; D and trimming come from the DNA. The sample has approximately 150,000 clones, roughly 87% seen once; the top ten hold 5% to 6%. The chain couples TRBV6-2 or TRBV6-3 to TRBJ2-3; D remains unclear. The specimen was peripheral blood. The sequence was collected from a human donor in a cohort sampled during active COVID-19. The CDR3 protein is CASSYSTSTDTQYF. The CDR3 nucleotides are TGTGCCAGCAGTTACTCTACTAGCACAGATACGCAGTATTTT.